Reported below is one T cell receptor (beta chain). These data are taken from a study of blood T cell repertoires in COVID-19. Study background: Acute and convalescent COVID-19 samples came from the United States, Italy and Spain. From T cells, B-cell-depleted T cells, or PBMCs came the material, which was cDNA or gDNA.

The authors' processing: For nucleated cells, counts were estimated from reference gene primer amplification. Using immunoSEQ multiplex PCR, the repertoire was profiled, and TCRdb retains in-frame clones only, with some absent. D and trimming were read from the DNA, whereas the V and J calls and clone size are those reported in that table. The data contain a few hundred thousand clones, approximately 86% of them singletons. CDR1 is MNHNY, CDR2 SVGAGI, per germline (reference sequence). The CDR3 is 13 amino acids. V lost 2 bases, J lost 5 bases, and 9 bases lay in between. V gene TRBV6-6 combines with J gene TRBJ2-5; D might be TRBD1 (5 bases). The clonotype comes from a woman between 50 and 59 years old who had recovered from COVID-19. Sequenced input: peripheral blood. DNA for the CDR3: TGTGCCAGCAGTTACGGGGCTTTGGAGACCCAGTACTTC. This sequence encodes CASSYGALETQYF.